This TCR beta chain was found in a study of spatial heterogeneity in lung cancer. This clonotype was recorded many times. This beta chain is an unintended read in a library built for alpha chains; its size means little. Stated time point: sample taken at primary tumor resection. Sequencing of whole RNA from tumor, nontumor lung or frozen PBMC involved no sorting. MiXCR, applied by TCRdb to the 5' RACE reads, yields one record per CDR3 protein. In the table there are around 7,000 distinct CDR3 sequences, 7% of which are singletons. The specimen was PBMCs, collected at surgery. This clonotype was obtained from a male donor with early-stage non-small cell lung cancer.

In nucleotides, the CDR3 is TGTGCCAGCAGCCGAACAAGGGTTTATCAGCCCCAGCATTTT. The encoded protein is CASSRTRVYQPQHF. This chain connects TRBV6-1 to TRBJ1-5; D is ambiguous. Germline V gene lookup returns CDR1 MNHNS and CDR2 SASEGT. This CDR3 is 14 amino acids long. Deletions cut 6 bases from V and 5 bases from J, with 14 bases between.